This T cell receptor (beta chain) appears in the sequencing data of a study of PD-1 blockade in classical Hodgkin lymphoma. Study findings and constraints: Newly diagnosed patients had diversity similar to the baseline diversity of complete responders. Only CD4+ TCR diversity, not CD8+, had risen significantly by C4D1. Reports described newly diagnosed patients as having lower baseline TCR diversity than healthy donors.

Brentuximab vedotin exposure varied, and every patient relapsed after autologous stem cell transplantation. On this clone: Its antigen is still unknown.

V was shortened by 2 bases and J by 4 bases, with 11 bases between the two germline ends. This CDR3 contains 14 residues. Germline V gene lookup returns CDR1 KGHSH and CDR2 LQKENI. The method was immunoSEQ multiplex PCR; TCRdb's version includes in-frame clones alone and lacks a portion of them. The table has about 86,000 clones, approximately 91% seen once. The receptor's source is a human donor with classical Hodgkin lymphoma. This specimen was peripheral blood mononuclear cells (PBMCs), taken at baseline. The V call is TRBV18, the J call TRBJ1-2, with D maybe TRBD1 (5 bases). Here the CDR3 reads CASSPGALAYGYTF. In DNA, the CDR3 is TGTGCCAGCTCACCAGGGGCCCTGGCCTATGGCTACACCTTC.